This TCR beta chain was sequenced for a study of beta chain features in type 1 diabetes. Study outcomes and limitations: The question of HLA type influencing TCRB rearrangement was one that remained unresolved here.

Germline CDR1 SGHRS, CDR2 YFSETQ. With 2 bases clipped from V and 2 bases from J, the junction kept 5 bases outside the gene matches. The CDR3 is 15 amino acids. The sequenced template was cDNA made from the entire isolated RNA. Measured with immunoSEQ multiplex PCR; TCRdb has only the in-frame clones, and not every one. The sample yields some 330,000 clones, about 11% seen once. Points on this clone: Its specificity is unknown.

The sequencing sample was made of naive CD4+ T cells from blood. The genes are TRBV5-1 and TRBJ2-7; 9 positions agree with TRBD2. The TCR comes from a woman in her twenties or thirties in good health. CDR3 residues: CASSFGLASAYEQYF. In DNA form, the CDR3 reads TGCGCCAGCAGCTTCGGACTAGCGTCGGCCTACGAGCAGTACTTC.